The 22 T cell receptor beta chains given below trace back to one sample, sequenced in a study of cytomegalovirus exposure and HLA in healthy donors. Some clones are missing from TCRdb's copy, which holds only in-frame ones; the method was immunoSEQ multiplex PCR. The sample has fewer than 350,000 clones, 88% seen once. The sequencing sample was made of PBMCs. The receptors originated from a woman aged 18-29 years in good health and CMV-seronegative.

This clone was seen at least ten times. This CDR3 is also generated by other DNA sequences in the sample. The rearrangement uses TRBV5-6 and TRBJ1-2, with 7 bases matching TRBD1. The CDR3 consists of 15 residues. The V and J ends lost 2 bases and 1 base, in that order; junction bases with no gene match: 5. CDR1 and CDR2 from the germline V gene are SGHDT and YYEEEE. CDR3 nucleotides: TGTGCCAGCAGCTTCTGGACAGGAAATAACTATGGCTACACCTTC. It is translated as CASSFWTGNNYGYTF.

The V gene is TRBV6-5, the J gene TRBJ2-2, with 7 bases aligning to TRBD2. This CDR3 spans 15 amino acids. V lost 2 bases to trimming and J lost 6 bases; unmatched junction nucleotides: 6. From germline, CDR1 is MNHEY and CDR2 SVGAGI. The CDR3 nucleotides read TGTGCCAGCAGTTACGGGGGGGGAAGGTCCGGGGAGCTGTTTTTT. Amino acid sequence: CASSYGGGRSGELFF.

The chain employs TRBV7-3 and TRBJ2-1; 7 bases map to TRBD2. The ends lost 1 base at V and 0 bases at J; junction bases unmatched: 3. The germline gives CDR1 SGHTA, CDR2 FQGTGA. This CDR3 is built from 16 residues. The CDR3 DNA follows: TGTGCCAGCAGCTTAAGGGGCGGGAGCTCCTACAATGAGCAGTTCTTC. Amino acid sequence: CASSLRGGSSYNEQFF. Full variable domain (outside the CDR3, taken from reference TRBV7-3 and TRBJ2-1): GAGVSQTPSNKVTEKGKYVELRCDPISGHTALYWYRQSLGQGPEFLIYFQGTGAADDSGLPNDRFFAVRPEGSVSTLKIQRTERGDSAVYLCASSLRGGSSYNEQFFGPGTRLTVL.

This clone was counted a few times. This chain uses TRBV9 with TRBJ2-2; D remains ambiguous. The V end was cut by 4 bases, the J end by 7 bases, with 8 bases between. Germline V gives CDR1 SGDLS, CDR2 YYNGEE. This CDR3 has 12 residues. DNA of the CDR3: TGTGCCAGCAGCAAAAACGGCGGGGAGCTGTTTTTT. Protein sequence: CASSKNGGELFF.

CDR3 residues: CASSPPRGEQYF. DNA of the CDR3: TGTGCCAGCAGTCCCCCCCGGGGCGAGCAGTACTTC. The chain carries TRBV27 and TRBJ2-7; D perhaps matches TRBD2 (5 bases). V lost 5 bases, J lost 6 bases, and 11 bases lay in between. CDR1 and CDR2 from the germline V gene are MNHEY and SMNVEV (reference sequence). There are 12 residues in the CDR3.

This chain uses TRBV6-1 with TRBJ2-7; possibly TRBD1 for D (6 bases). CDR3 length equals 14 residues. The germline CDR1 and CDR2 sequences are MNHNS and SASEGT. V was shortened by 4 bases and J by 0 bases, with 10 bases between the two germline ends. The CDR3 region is CASSGNRASYEQYF. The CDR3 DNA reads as TGTGCCAGCAGTGGGAACAGGGCCTCCTACGAGCAGTACTTC.

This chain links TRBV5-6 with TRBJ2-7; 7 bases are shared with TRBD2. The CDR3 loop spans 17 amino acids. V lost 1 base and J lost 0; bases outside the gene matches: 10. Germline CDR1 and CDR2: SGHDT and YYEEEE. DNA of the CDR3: TGTGCCAGCAGCTTGACGGGCGGGAGCCAAAGCTCCTACGAGCAGTACTTC. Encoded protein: CASSLTGGSQSSYEQYF.

CDR3 in DNA: TGTGCCAGCAGCCTTGGACAATCTCGGACCGGGGAGCTGTTTTTT. This sequence encodes CASSLGQSRTGELFF. This sequence joins TRBV14 and TRBJ2-2, with D perhaps matching TRBD1 (5 bases). Germline CDR1 and CDR2: SGHDN and FVKESK. The CDR3 covers 15 residues. V was cut by 4 bases and J by 5 bases, with 14 bases left in between.

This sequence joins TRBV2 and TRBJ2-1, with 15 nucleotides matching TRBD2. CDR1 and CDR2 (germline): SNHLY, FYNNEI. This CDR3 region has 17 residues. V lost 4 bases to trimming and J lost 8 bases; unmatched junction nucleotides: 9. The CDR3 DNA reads TGTGCCAGCAGTGTGCCGGGACTAGCGGGAGGTCAGTATGAGCAGTTCTTC. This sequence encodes CASSVPGLAGGQYEQFF. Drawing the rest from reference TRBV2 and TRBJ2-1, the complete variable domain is EPEVTQTPSHQVTQMGQEVILRCVPISNHLYFYWYRQILGQKVEFLVSFYNNEISEKSEIFDDQFSVERPDGSNFTLKIRSTKLEDSAMYFCASSVPGLAGGQYEQFFGPGTRLTVL.

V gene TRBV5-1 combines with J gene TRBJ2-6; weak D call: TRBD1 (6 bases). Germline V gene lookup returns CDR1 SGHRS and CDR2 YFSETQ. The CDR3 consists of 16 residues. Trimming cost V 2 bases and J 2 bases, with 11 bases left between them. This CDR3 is CASSLHREPGANVLTF. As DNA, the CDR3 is TGCGCCAGCAGCTTACACAGGGAACCTGGGGCCAACGTCCTGACTTTC.

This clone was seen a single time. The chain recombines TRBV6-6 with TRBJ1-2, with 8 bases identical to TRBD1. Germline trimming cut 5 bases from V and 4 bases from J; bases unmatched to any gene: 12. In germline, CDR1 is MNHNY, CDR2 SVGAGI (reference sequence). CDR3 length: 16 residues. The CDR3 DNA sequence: TGTGCCAGCAGTGTAGGACAGGGATACGCACTCTATGGCTACACCTTC. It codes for CASSVGQGYALYGYTF.

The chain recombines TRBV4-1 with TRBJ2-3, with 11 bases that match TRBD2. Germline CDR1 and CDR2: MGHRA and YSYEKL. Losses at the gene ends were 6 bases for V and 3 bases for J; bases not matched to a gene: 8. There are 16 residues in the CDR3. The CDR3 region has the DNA TGCGCCAGCAGACCCACACTAGCGGGAGAAACAGATACGCAGTATTTT. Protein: CASRPTLAGETDTQYF.

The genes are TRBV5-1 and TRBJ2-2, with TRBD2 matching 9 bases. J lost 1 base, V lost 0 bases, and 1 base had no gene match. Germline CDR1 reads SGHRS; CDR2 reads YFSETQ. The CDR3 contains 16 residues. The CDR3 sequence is CASSLGLAVNTGELFF. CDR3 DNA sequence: TGCGCCAGCAGCTTGGGACTAGCGGTGAACACCGGGGAGCTGTTTTTT.

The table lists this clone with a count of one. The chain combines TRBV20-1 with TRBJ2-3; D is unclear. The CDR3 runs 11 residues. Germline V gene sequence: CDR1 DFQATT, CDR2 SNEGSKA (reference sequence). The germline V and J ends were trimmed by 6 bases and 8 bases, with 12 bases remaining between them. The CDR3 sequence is CSAQSQVTQYF. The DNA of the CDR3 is TGCAGTGCCCAGTCACAAGTTACGCAGTATTTT.

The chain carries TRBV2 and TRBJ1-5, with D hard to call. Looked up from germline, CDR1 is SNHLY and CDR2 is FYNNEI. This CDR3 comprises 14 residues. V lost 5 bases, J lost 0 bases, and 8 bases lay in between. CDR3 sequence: CASSKLDSNQPQHF. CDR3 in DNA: TGTGCCAGCAGTAAGTTAGATAGCAATCAGCCCCAGCATTTT.

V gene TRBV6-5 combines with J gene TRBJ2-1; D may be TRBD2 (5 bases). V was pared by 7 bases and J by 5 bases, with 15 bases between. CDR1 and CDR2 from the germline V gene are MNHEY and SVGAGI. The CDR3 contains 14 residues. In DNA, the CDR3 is TGTGCCAGCACCGACCGGGGAAGGCACAATGAGCAGTTCTTC. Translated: CASTDRGRHNEQFF.

CDR3 DNA sequence: TGTGCCAGCAGCCCGTTGACAGGGGGTAACACTGAAGCTTTCTTT. Residues: CASSPLTGGNTEAFF. This rearrangement joins TRBV5-6 to TRBJ1-1; TRBD1 matches at 9 bases. Germline assignment: CDR1 SGHDT and CDR2 YYEEEE. The CDR3 totals 15 residues. V gave up 4 bases and J gave up 2 bases; unmatched junction bases: 6.

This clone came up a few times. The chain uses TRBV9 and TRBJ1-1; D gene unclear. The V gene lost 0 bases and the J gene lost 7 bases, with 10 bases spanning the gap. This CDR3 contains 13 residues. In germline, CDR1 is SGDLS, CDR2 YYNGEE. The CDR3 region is CASSVDGNLEAFF. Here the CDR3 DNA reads TGTGCCAGCAGCGTAGACGGTAACCTTGAAGCTTTCTTT.

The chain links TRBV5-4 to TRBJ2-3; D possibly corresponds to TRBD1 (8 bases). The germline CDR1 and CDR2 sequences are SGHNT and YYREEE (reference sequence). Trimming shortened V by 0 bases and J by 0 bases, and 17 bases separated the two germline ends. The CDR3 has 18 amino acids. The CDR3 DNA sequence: TGTGCCAGCAGCTTGGGAACAGGGGGGGCTTATAGCACAGATACGCAGTATTTT. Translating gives CASSLGTGGAYSTDTQYF.

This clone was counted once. CDR3 DNA sequence: TGTGCCAGCCAATTAACAGGGGTAGAGAACGAGCAGTACTTC. This gives the protein CASQLTGVENEQYF. The gene calls are TRBV5-6 and TRBJ2-7; TRBD1 agrees at 7 bases. After removal of 7 bases from V and 5 bases from J, the junction contained 12 bases not matched to a gene. CDR1 SGHDT and CDR2 YYEEEE come from the germline V gene. The CDR3 has 14 residues.

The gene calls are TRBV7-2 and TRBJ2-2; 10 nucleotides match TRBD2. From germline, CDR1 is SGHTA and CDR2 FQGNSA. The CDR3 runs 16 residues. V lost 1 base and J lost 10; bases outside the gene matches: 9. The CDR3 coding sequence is TGTGCCAGCAGCTTAGGTTTGTCTAGCGGGAGTAAGGAGCTGTTTTTT. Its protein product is CASSLGLSSGSKELFF.

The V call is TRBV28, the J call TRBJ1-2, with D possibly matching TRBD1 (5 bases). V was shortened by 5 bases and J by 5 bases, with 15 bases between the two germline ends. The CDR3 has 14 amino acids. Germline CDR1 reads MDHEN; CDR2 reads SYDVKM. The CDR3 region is CASSIPRGGYGYTF. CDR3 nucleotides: TGTGCCAGCAGTATTCCCCGGGGGGGGTATGGCTACACCTTC.